This T cell receptor beta chain was obtained from a study of cytomegalovirus exposure and HLA in healthy donors. Use of 60 Vbeta and 13 Jbeta primers characterized the PCR. Only in-frame clones appear in the TCRdb table, and some are missing; sequencing was by immunoSEQ multiplex PCR. The table includes 150,000 to 190,000 clones, about 75% detected once. In regard to this clone: The antigen is not known.

The study's findings and limits: It has been reported that TCR beta sequences accurately predicted the HLA-A and HLA-B alleles of most subjects. An apparent linkage of common viral pathogens to several of the most significant clusters emerged in a later analysis.

CDR3 size: 16 residues. Germline CDR1 is MRHNA and CDR2 is SNTAGT. With 6 bases clipped from V and 5 bases from J, the junction kept 8 bases outside the gene matches. This receptor was obtained from a man aged 18 to 29 in good health and CMV-seronegative. J is TRBJ1-5 and V is TRBV6-4; 12 nucleotides line up with TRBD1. The source material was PBMCs. This CDR3 reads CASSTGTGGPYQPQHF. The CDR3 region has the DNA TGTGCCAGCAGCACCGGGACAGGGGGCCCCTATCAGCCCCAGCATTTT.